A selection of T cell receptor beta chains follows, all from one sample in a study of cytotoxic CD8 clonotypes in ibrutinib-treated CLL. Sequenced by immunoSEQ multiplex PCR; TCRdb stores in-frame clones only, minus some. The table has about 130,000 clones, around three quarters seen once. The specimen comprised PBMCs, sampled after 12 months of ibrutinib treatment. The origin of the receptors is a human donor with chronic lymphocytic leukemia. Each CDR3 is given with its conserved first and last residue. The D gene is left open where the match is weak. Clone size, where shown, is once, few, many, or a class for clones that have expanded.

cdr3_nt cdr3_aa clone_size d_call v_call cdr3_length j_call
TGCGCCAGCAGTCAATTTCAGGGACAGGGCCACTACAATGAGCAGTTCTTC CASSQFQGQGHYNEQFF - TRBD1 TRBV23-1 17 TRBJ2-1
TGTGCCAGCAACTCCCATAGGTCTGAAAAACTGTTTTTT CASNSHRSEKLFF - - TRBV6-5 13 TRBJ1-4
TGCGCCAGCAGCCAAGATTCCATCTCCGGGGCCTACGAGCAGTACTTC CASSQDSISGAYEQYF - - TRBV4-3 16 TRBJ2-7
TGTGCCAGCAGCTTAGAGGAACTGGGACAGGGCTCTGGAAACACCATATATTTT CASSLEELGQGSGNTIYF - TRBD1 TRBV13 18 TRBJ1-3
TGTGCCAGCAGCTTAGACAGAAATCAGCCCCAGCATTTT CASSLDRNQPQHF - - TRBV7-3 13 TRBJ1-5
TGTGCCAGCTCACCACCAGGGTCTGGGCCTGGGGCCAACGTCCTGACTTTC CASSPPGSGPGANVLTF - - TRBV18 17 TRBJ2-6
TGTGCCAGCAGTCCAGCATGGGGGACTAGCGTGTACAATGAGCAGTTCTTC CASSPAWGTSVYNEQFF - TRBD2 TRBV7-6 17 TRBJ2-1
TGCGCCAGCAGCCAAGAGTCCCGTAAGTTAGATACGCAGTATTTT CASSQESRKLDTQYF - - TRBV4-3 15 TRBJ2-3
TGTGCCAGCAGACATCCGGCCGCGGGAGATTCCTACAATGAGCAGTTCTTC CASRHPAAGDSYNEQFF once TRBD2 TRBV7-9 17 TRBJ2-1
TGTGCCAGCAGTCCACAGGGGTGGGAGACCCAGTACTTC CASSPQGWETQYF - TRBD1 TRBV28 13 TRBJ2-5
TGCGCCAGCAGTCAAAGTCGTATGAAGGAAACTGAAGCTTTCTTT CASSQSRMKETEAFF few - TRBV23-1 15 TRBJ1-1
TGTGCCAGCTCACCACCGAGTCGGTCTAAGGAGACCCAGTACTTC CASSPPSRSKETQYF few - TRBV18 15 TRBJ2-5
TGTGCCAGCAGTCCCAGGACAGGGGGCGATCAGCCCCAGCATTTT CASSPRTGGDQPQHF few TRBD1 TRBV27 15 TRBJ1-5
TGTGCCAGCTCACCAAGTTTGGGAAACCTGAACACTGAAGCTTTCTTT CASSPSLGNLNTEAFF few - TRBV18 16 TRBJ1-1
TGTGCCAGCAGTTTATCCCAGGGCGCAGATACGCAGTATTTT CASSLSQGADTQYF - - TRBV27 14 TRBJ2-3
TGTGCCAGCAGCCCCTCGACAGGCGACACTGAAGCTTTCTTT CASSPSTGDTEAFF - - TRBV7-9 14 TRBJ1-1
TGTGCCAGCAGTGAAGACCAGGGATACGAGCAGTACTTC CASSEDQGYEQYF - - TRBV2 13 TRBJ2-7
TGTGCCAGCAGTTCAAAAGTTTTATCCTGGACTAGCGGGAGAATAGGCTCCTACGAGCAGTACTTC CASSSKVLSWTSGRIGSYEQYF - TRBD2 TRBV27 22 TRBJ2-7
TGTGCCAGCAGTGAGCAGATAAGACAGCCCCAGCATTTT CASSEQIRQPQHF - - TRBV6-1 13 TRBJ1-5
TGTGCCAGCAGTGAACGCCCCCTCCTAAGGGAGACTTTAGGCGAGCAGTACTTC CASSERPLLRETLGEQYF once - TRBV6-1 18 TRBJ2-7
TGTGCCAGCAGTTACATACCCCAGGTAGTCTACAATGAGCAGTTCTTC CASSYIPQVVYNEQFF - - TRBV6-5 16 TRBJ2-1
TGTGCCAGCAGCGGACCGGGACAGTACTACGAGCAGTACTTC CASSGPGQYYEQYF - TRBD1 TRBV5-6 14 TRBJ2-7
TGTGCCAGCAGTCTTGGACAGGGAGGATACTATGGCTACACCTTC CASSLGQGGYYGYTF few TRBD1 TRBV27 15 TRBJ1-2
TGTGCCAGCAGTTTGTTAGTTAACAGCGTCAATCAGCCCCAGCATTTT CASSLLVNSVNQPQHF few - TRBV28 16 TRBJ1-5
TGTGCCAGCAAGAAAAGACTAGGAACTTCCTACGAGCAGTACTTC CASKKRLGTSYEQYF once - TRBV2 15 TRBJ2-7
TGCGCCAGCAGCCAAGATGGGACAGCGCGTGGTGAAAAACTGTTTTTT CASSQDGTARGEKLFF few TRBD1 TRBV4-3 16 TRBJ1-4
TGTGCCAGCTCTCGCTTATCTAATGAAAAACTGTTTTTT CASSRLSNEKLFF - - TRBV2 13 TRBJ1-4